Below, 26 T cell receptor beta chains from the same sample are listed, as sequenced in a study of OX40 agonist ivuxolimab in advanced cancers. Profiled with immunoSEQ multiplex PCR; TCRdb holds only in-frame clones, not every one. The repertoire holds 50,000 to 75,000 clones, with just under 90% as singletons. The starting material was CD4+ or CD8+ T cells sorted from blood, obtained in a trial of the OX40 agonist ivuxolimab. The receptors here all came from an adult with an advanced solid tumor such as melanoma, head and neck, liver or kidney cancer.

This clone was recorded only once. This rearrangement joins TRBV28 to TRBJ2-7; tentatively, D is TRBD1 or TRBD2 (5 bases each). The CDR3 runs 14 residues. The V and J ends lost 6 bases and 3 bases respectively, with 15 bases between them. Germline assignment: CDR1 MDHEN and CDR2 SYDVKM. CDR3 coding DNA: TGTGCCAGCAGGACGCAGGGTGGGGGCTACGAGCAGTACTTC. It codes for CASRTQGGGYEQYF.

The chain carries TRBV2 and TRBJ2-7; D is uncertain. Trimming pared 5 bases from V and 4 bases from J, leaving 9 bases between. Looked up from germline, CDR1 is SNHLY and CDR2 is FYNNEI. This CDR3 has 12 amino acids. The CDR3 DNA reads as TGTGCCAGCAGTCCGATCGGGTACGAGCAGTACTTC. It specifies CASSPIGYEQYF. Full variable domain (missing parts from reference TRBV2 and TRBJ2-7): EPEVTQTPSHQVTQMGQEVILRCVPISNHLYFYWYRQILGQKVEFLVSFYNNEISEKSEIFDDQFSVERPDGSNFTLKIRSTKLEDSAMYFCASSPIGYEQYFGPGTRLTVT.

V usage is TRBV18 and J usage is TRBJ1-1, with 7 bases fitting TRBD1. Trimming at V came to 1 base and at J to 0 bases, leaving 8 bases not matched to a gene. The CDR3 loop spans 17 amino acids. Per germline, CDR1 KGHSH and CDR2 LQKENI. CDR3 in amino acids: CASSPLPGRGMNTEAFF. In DNA, the CDR3 is TGTGCCAGCTCACCACTCCCAGGCAGGGGGATGAACACTGAAGCTTTCTTT.

The chain uses TRBV28 and TRBJ2-3, with a weak D call TRBD1 (6 bases). The germline V and J ends were trimmed by 1 base and 2 bases, with 16 bases remaining between them. The CDR3 sequence is 17 residues long. Per germline, CDR1 MDHEN and CDR2 SYDVKM. CDR3 region: CASSLYRVRSFTDTQYF. Written as DNA, the CDR3 is TGTGCCAGCAGTTTATACAGGGTCAGGTCTTTCACAGATACGCAGTATTTT. Supplemented by reference TRBV28 and TRBJ2-3, the full variable domain reads DVKVTQSSRYLVKRTGEKVFLECVQDMDHENMFWYRQDPGLGLRLIYFSYDVKMKEKGDIPEGYSVSREKKERFSLILESASTNQTSMYLCASSLYRVRSFTDTQYFGPGTRLTVL.

The rearrangement links TRBV7-2 to TRBJ1-2, with 7 nucleotides matching TRBD1. V was clipped by 1 base and J by 4 bases; unmatched bases: 9. CDR1 and CDR2 from the germline V gene are SGHTA and FQGNSA. The CDR3 runs 16 residues. CDR3 bases: TGTGCCAGCAGCTTAGGGCGAAGGGGGCCTTCCTATGGCTACACCTTC. This encodes CASSLGRRGPSYGYTF.

The genes are TRBV28 and TRBJ2-7, with D perhaps being TRBD1 or TRBD2 (6 bases each). The V gene's germline CDR1 is MDHEN and CDR2 SYDVKM. This CDR3 region has 12 residues. Trimming removed 7 bases at V and 6 bases at J, with 13 bases between. CDR3 in amino acids: CASTKGGGEQYF. CDR3 sequence (DNA): TGTGCCAGCACTAAAGGGGGAGGCGAGCAGTACTTC.

The genes are TRBV6-1 and TRBJ1-5; a weak D match, TRBD1 (5 bases). The CDR3 is made up of 12 amino acids. Trimming cost V 6 bases and J 3 bases, with 6 bases left between them. Germline assignment: CDR1 MNHNS and CDR2 SASEGT. DNA for the CDR3: TGTGCCAGCAGGGGACCCAATCAGCCCCAGCATTTT. Encoded protein: CASRGPNQPQHF.

The chain recombines TRBV5-4 with TRBJ2-1; 13 nucleotides agree with TRBD2. V lost 2 bases, J lost 9 bases, and 8 bases stayed unmatched. This CDR3 is 16 amino acids long. CDR1 and CDR2 from the germline V gene are SGHNT and YYREEE (reference sequence). Here the CDR3 reads CASSFATSGRAGEQFF. The CDR3 DNA follows: TGTGCCAGCAGCTTCGCCACTAGCGGGAGGGCAGGTGAGCAGTTCTTC.

The chain joins TRBV4-2 to TRBJ2-5; D might be TRBD2 (6 bases). The CDR3 runs to 13 residues. Deletions cut 3 bases from V and 5 bases from J, with 10 bases between. Germline V gene sequence: CDR1 LGHNA, CDR2 YNFKEQ. CDR3 nucleotide sequence: TGTGCCAGCAGCCAGCGGGAAGGTGAGACCCAGTACTTC. Translation gives CASSQREGETQYF.

This clone was seen just once. The V gene is TRBV6-1, the J gene TRBJ2-5; 7 bases match TRBD2. Germline CDR1 reads MNHNS; CDR2 reads SASEGT. The CDR3 has 16 amino acids. The ends lost 4 bases at V and 5 bases at J; junction bases unmatched: 13. The CDR3 nucleotides are TGTGCCAGCAGTGCCCCCAGCGGGAACTCCGGGGAGACCCAGTACTTC. This encodes CASSAPSGNSGETQYF.

Only a few counts were recorded for this clone. This chain joins TRBV5-1 and TRBJ1-1; D is ambiguous. This CDR3 has 13 residues. The germline gives CDR1 SGHRS, CDR2 YFSETQ. The germline V and J ends were trimmed by 0 bases and 5 bases, with 8 bases remaining between them. DNA for the CDR3: TGCGCCAGCAGCTTGGCTCTAAGAACTGAAGCTTTCTTT. Translating gives CASSLALRTEAFF.

The V and J genes are TRBV7-9 and TRBJ1-1; TRBD1 is a possible D gene (5 bases). Looked up from germline, CDR1 is SEHNR and CDR2 is FQNEAQ (reference sequence). Between the trimmed V and J ends, which lost 5 bases and 4 bases, there was a span of 17 bases. The CDR3 runs to 15 residues. The CDR3 sequence: CASSLSGGGFTEAFF. Here the CDR3 DNA reads TGTGCCAGCAGCCTCAGCGGGGGGGGTTTCACTGAAGCTTTCTTT.

J is TRBJ1-4 and V is TRBV28; D is uncertain. Germline CDR1 MDHEN, CDR2 SYDVKM. V dropped 4 bases and J dropped 12 bases, with 15 bases sitting between them. The CDR3 is made up of 13 amino acids. This CDR3 reads CASSSPAFLELFF. As DNA, the CDR3 is TGTGCCAGCAGTTCTCCCGCTTTTCTAGAACTGTTTTTT.

The chain joins TRBV5-1 to TRBJ2-7, with 8 nucleotides matching TRBD1. Germline loops: CDR1 SGHRS, CDR2 YFSETQ. This CDR3 spans 16 amino acids. Trimming removed 0 bases from V and 2 bases from J; junction bases left unmatched: 7. This CDR3 is CASSLAGQGRTYEQYF. DNA of the CDR3: TGCGCCAGCAGCTTGGCCGGACAGGGACGTACCTACGAGCAGTACTTC.

The J gene is TRBJ1-3, the V gene TRBV9, with a possible D match to TRBD1 (5 bases). V shed 3 bases and J shed 0 bases, with 13 bases lying between them. Germline V gives CDR1 SGDLS, CDR2 YYNGEE. The CDR3 is 16 amino acids. The CDR3 DNA is TGTGCCAGCAGCGAGGTGGGGACGACCTCTGGAAACACCATATATTTT. It yields the protein CASSEVGTTSGNTIYF.

The CDR3 is CASRTGGYEQYF. For the CDR3, the DNA is TGTGCCAGCAGGACAGGGGGCTACGAGCAGTACTTC. The chain combines TRBV6-4 with TRBJ2-7; TRBD1 matches 9 bases. The length of the CDR3 is 12 residues. Per germline, CDR1 MRHNA and CDR2 SNTAGT. Trimming took 6 bases from V and 3 from J; bases not matched to a gene: 0.

The chain couples TRBV5-1 to TRBJ2-5; 9 nucleotides agree with TRBD2. The CDR3 contains 14 residues. The ends lost 6 bases at V and 5 bases at J; junction bases unmatched: 8. CDR1 and CDR2 (germline): SGHRS, YFSETQ. CDR3 protein: CASNLAGTSETQYF. Here the CDR3 DNA reads TGCGCCAGCAACCTAGCGGGAACATCGGAGACCCAGTACTTC. Supplemented by reference TRBV5-1 and TRBJ2-5, the full variable domain reads KAGVTQTPRYLIKTRGQQVTLSCSPISGHRSVSWYQQTPGQGLQFLFEYFSETQRNKGNFPGRFSGRQFSNSRSEMNVSTLELGDSALYLCASNLAGTSETQYFGPGTRLLVL.

This sequence joins TRBV5-1 and TRBJ2-3, with 8 bases identical to TRBD2. Per the germline V gene, CDR1 is SGHRS and CDR2 is YFSETQ. This CDR3 spans 15 amino acids. V trimming: 4 bases; J trimming: 1 base; junction bases outside the gene matches: 5. CDR3 sequence (DNA): TGCGCCAGCAGCCCTACTAGCGGCCGCACAGATACGCAGTATTTT. Translated, it gives CASSPTSGRTDTQYF.

The V gene is TRBV19, the J gene TRBJ1-4; the D gene is possibly TRBD1 (5 bases). With 7 bases removed from V and 4 bases from J, the gap between germline ends came to 13 bases. Germline CDR1 is LNHDA and CDR2 is SQIVND (reference sequence). The CDR3 has 14 amino acids. The CDR3 reads CASTPAGRNEKLFF. CDR3 bases: TGTGCCAGTACTCCGGCAGGGCGTAATGAAAAACTGTTTTTT.

This chain links TRBV5-4 with TRBJ2-3; D unclear. The CDR3 extends over 13 amino acids. Germline V gene data show CDR1 as SGHNT and CDR2 as YYREEE (reference sequence). V lost 6 bases and J 5 bases, leaving 13 bases between the germline ends. In nucleotides, the CDR3 is TGTGCCAGCACCTTAAACACGGTAGATACGCAGTATTTT. This encodes CASTLNTVDTQYF.

V is TRBV18 and J is TRBJ1-1; 8 bases fit TRBD1. The V gene's germline CDR1 is KGHSH and CDR2 LQKENI. The CDR3 length is 18 residues. The J segment lost 4 bases and the V segment lost 0 bases, leaving 13 bases of the junction unmatched. CDR3 DNA sequence: TGTGCCAGCTCACCACCCAACAGGGGGGCCGTATATGGCACTGAAGCTTTCTTT. As protein: CASSPPNRGAVYGTEAFF.

The rearrangement links TRBV19 to TRBJ2-7, with 15 nucleotides matching TRBD2. V shed 6 bases and J 2 bases; nucleotides not matched to a gene: 14. Germline-derived CDR1 and CDR2 are LNHDA and SQIVND (reference sequence). This CDR3 is built from 19 residues. CDR3 in amino acids: CASSVRPGTSGGHTYEQYF. CDR3 DNA sequence: TGTGCCAGTAGCGTGCGCCCCGGGACTAGCGGGGGGCATACCTACGAGCAGTACTTC.

This rearrangement joins TRBV4-1 to TRBJ1-3; D is perhaps TRBD1 (6 bases). CDR1 is MGHRA and CDR2 is YSYEKL in the germline V gene. Between the trimmed V and J ends, which lost 5 bases and 4 bases, there was a span of 21 bases. This CDR3 is 17 amino acids long. The CDR3: CASSDRSLAGMGNTIYF. In DNA form, the CDR3 reads TGCGCCAGCAGCGACAGGTCTTTGGCGGGGATGGGAAACACCATATATTTT.

This clone appeared once. In DNA form, the CDR3 reads TGCAGCGTGGGAAGGGACAGCAATGAGCAGTTCTTC. It codes for CSVGRDSNEQFF. The chain employs TRBV29-1 and TRBJ2-1; 7 bases are a match to TRBD1. The CDR3 covers 12 residues. V lost 6 bases to trimming and J lost 6 bases; unmatched junction nucleotides: 5. Germline values: CDR1 SQVTM, CDR2 ANQGSEA.

The CDR3 spells CASSVGPNYNEQFF. The CDR3 DNA follows: TGTGCCAGCAGTGTAGGACCGAACTACAATGAGCAGTTCTTC. The gene calls are TRBV6-4 and TRBJ2-1; D is undetermined. This CDR3 has 14 residues. The V gene lost 4 bases and the J gene lost 3 bases, with 10 bases spanning the gap. Germline V lookup: CDR1 MRHNA, CDR2 SNTAGT.

This chain links TRBV7-3 with TRBJ2-4; D possibly corresponds to TRBD2 (6 bases). The CDR3 covers 13 residues. V lost 5 bases and J lost 6, with 11 bases in between. Germline V gives CDR1 SGHTA, CDR2 FQGTGA. The CDR3 nucleotides read TGTGCCAGCAGCCGGGACTTTGGAAACATTCAGTACTTC. Translation gives CASSRDFGNIQYF.